The source of this TCR beta chain is a study of blood T cell repertoires in COVID-19. In the study overall: The United States, Italy and Spain supplied acute and convalescent COVID-19 samples. T cells, B-cell-depleted T cells, or PBMCs supplied cDNA or gDNA.

Germline CDR1 SGHNT, CDR2 YYREEE (reference sequence). Deletions cut 4 bases from V and 8 bases from J, with 13 bases between. The CDR3 has 13 amino acids. The authors' processing: Estimated nucleated cell counts came from reference gene primer amplification. Generated by immunoSEQ multiplex PCR, the TCRdb table keeps only in-frame clones and is missing some. That table furnishes V, J and clone size, whereas the DNA furnished D and trimming. The sample contains roughly 120,000 clones, around 80% of which appear only once. The sequenced sample was peripheral blood. This chain joins TRBV5-4 and TRBJ2-1, with a tentative D call TRBD2 (5 bases). The clonotype comes from a man aged 65 to 79 with acute or convalescent COVID-19. CDR3 DNA: TGTGCCAGCAGCGCGGCGGCGGGCGATGAGCAGTTCTTC. Encoded protein: CASSAAAGDEQFF.